The 11 T cell receptor beta chains reported below all come from one sample, sequenced in a study of blood T cell repertoires in COVID-19. Clones were read by immunoSEQ multiplex PCR, and TCRdb kept only the in-frame ones, dropping some. Found here are some 200,000 clones, about nine tenths of them singletons; the top ten hold about 7%. Material: PBMCs or T cells enriched from blood (not recorded which). These receptors all come from a man younger than 45 in a cohort exposed to, infected with or recovered from COVID-19 (not recorded which).

The genes are TRBV24-1 and TRBJ2-1; D is uncertain. The CDR3 extends over 12 amino acids. Germline lookup yields CDR1 KGHDR and CDR2 SFDVKD. Trimming cost V 4 bases and J 7 bases, with 7 bases left between them. CDR3 sequence: CATSDPTNEQFF. The DNA for the CDR3 is TGTGCCACCAGTGACCCAACTAATGAGCAGTTCTTC.

This clone was recorded only once. At one boundary the junction diverges from the germline segment, which might be a read error. The J gene is TRBJ2-5, the V gene TRBV7-7; 11 bases map to TRBD2. The CDR3 runs 15 residues. CDR1 SSHAT and CDR2 FNYEAQ come from the germline V gene (reference sequence). The DNA for the CDR3 is TGTGCTAGCAGCTTAGCGGGGGGGGGCCAAGAGACCCAGTACTTC. Its translation is CASSLAGGGQETQYF.

The chain carries TRBV27 and TRBJ2-7; D might be TRBD2 (7 bases). The CDR3 totals 16 residues. The V end was cut by 5 bases, the J end by 1 base, with 18 bases between. Germline lookup yields CDR1 MNHEY and CDR2 SMNVEV (reference sequence). The CDR3 sequence is CASSPGREGGSYEQYF. In nucleotides, the CDR3 is TGTGCCAGCAGTCCGGGGAGGGAGGGGGGATCCTACGAGCAGTACTTC.

The chain combines TRBV18 with TRBJ2-3, with 10 bases aligning to TRBD2. The CDR3 loop spans 19 amino acids. V lost 0 bases and J lost 3; bases outside the gene matches: 12. Germline CDR1 reads KGHSH; CDR2 reads LQKENI. The DNA of the CDR3 is TGTGCCAGCTCACCACCGTCCCTAGCGGGAGTAGGGCGAACAGATACGCAGTATTTT. Translated, it gives CASSPPSLAGVGRTDTQYF.

CDR3 DNA: TGTGCCAGCAGTTGGGACAGGGACTACGAGCAGTACTTC. This gives the protein CASSWDRDYEQYF. The chain is built from TRBV6-5 and TRBJ2-7; 9 bases are shared with TRBD1. Germline loops: CDR1 MNHEY, CDR2 SVGAGI. The V gene end was trimmed by 4 bases and the J gene end by 3 bases; junction bases not matched to a gene: 1. The CDR3 consists of 13 residues.

The chain links TRBV7-9 to TRBJ2-1; D is possibly TRBD2 (6 bases). Trimming left V 1 base short and J 6 bases short, with 7 bases between. This CDR3 contains 13 residues. The germline gives CDR1 SEHNR, CDR2 FQNEAQ (reference sequence). In DNA, the CDR3 is TGTGCCAGCAGCTTAGGGGGGGTCAATGAGCAGTTCTTC. Its protein product is CASSLGGVNEQFF.

This CDR3 is CASRGEAGNTIYF. CDR3 DNA: TGTGCCAGCAGGGGAGAGGCTGGAAACACCATATATTTT. The chain recombines TRBV2 with TRBJ1-3, with no clear D. The CDR3 runs to 13 residues. V was cut by 6 bases and J by 2 bases, with 8 bases left in between. Germline CDR1 and CDR2: SNHLY and FYNNEI.

This clone was seen only a few times. The rearrangement uses TRBV9 and TRBJ1-1, with D possibly TRBD1 on 5 matching bases. The germline gives CDR1 SGDLS, CDR2 YYNGEE. With 2 bases removed from V and 4 bases from J, the gap between germline ends came to 12 bases. This CDR3 spans 14 amino acids. CDR3 protein: CASSVGAPSTEAFF. In DNA, the CDR3 is TGTGCCAGCAGCGTTGGGGCCCCCAGCACTGAAGCTTTCTTT.

J is TRBJ1-2 and V is TRBV6-5; 8 nucleotides line up with TRBD1. The CDR3 spans 14 residues. Looked up from germline, CDR1 is MNHEY and CDR2 is SVGAGI. Trimming removed 8 bases from V and 0 bases from J; junction bases left unmatched: 5. In nucleotides, the CDR3 is TGTGCCAGCCGGGAGACAGGGGCTAACTATGGCTACACCTTC. It specifies CASRETGANYGYTF.

This clone is a singleton in its sample. The genes are TRBV5-8 and TRBJ2-1, with TRBD2 identical over 10 bases. Germline V gene lookup returns CDR1 SGHTS and CDR2 YDEGEE. There are 14 residues in the CDR3. Unmatched junction bases numbered 6, after V lost 2 bases and J lost 10 bases. CDR3 residues: CASSLRTSGLEQFF. CDR3 bases: TGTGCCAGCAGCTTAAGGACTAGCGGACTGGAGCAGTTCTTC.

The chain uses TRBV11-2 and TRBJ2-2; D is unclear. The CDR3 spans 14 residues. Germline loops: CDR1 SGHAT, CDR2 FQNNGV. V lost 2 bases, J lost 2 bases, and 6 bases lay in between. The CDR3 spells CASSLSLNTGELFF. The CDR3 bases are TGTGCCAGCAGCTTATCCCTTAACACCGGGGAGCTGTTTTTT.